These 14 T cell receptor beta chains share one sample of origin, sequenced in a study of T cells in Graves' hyperthyroidism and ophthalmopathy. It was RNA transcripts that yielded the amplified TCR beta CDR3 regions. TCR CDR3 regions were first amplified by RT-PCR with HTBI primers. TCRdb called the multiplex PCR reads again in MiXCR, with one record for every CDR3 protein. The sample has 75,000 to 100,000 distinct CDR3 sequences; about 51% are singletons. Sequencing was carried out using blood. The receptors originated from a woman aged 40 to 49 with Graves' hyperthyroidism.

This chain connects TRBV2 to TRBJ1-1; tentative D call: TRBD1 (6 bases). The CDR3 runs to 13 residues. The V end was cut by 4 bases, the J end by 5 bases, with 11 bases between. In germline, CDR1 is SNHLY, CDR2 FYNNEI. CDR3 sequence: CASSANRDTEAFF. Here the CDR3 DNA reads TGTGCCAGCAGTGCAAACAGGGATACTGAAGCTTTCTTT.

The gene calls are TRBV20-1 and TRBJ1-6; D is uncertain. The V gene's germline CDR1 is DFQATT and CDR2 SNEGSKA (reference sequence). This CDR3 comprises 14 residues. The CDR3 is CNATKVRLNSPLHF. In nucleotides, the CDR3 is TGCAATGCCACGAAGGTCAGGCTTAATTCACCCCTCCACTTT.

This clonotype turned up a few times. The V call is TRBV7-2, the J call TRBJ2-7; 9 positions match TRBD1. Germline V gives CDR1 SGHTA, CDR2 FQGNSA. After removal of 6 bases from V and 2 bases from J, the junction contained 8 bases not matched to a gene. The CDR3 length is 15 residues. The CDR3 protein is CASSRSTGGPYEQYF. In DNA form, the CDR3 reads TGTGCCAGCAGTCGTTCGACAGGGGGACCCTACGAGCAGTACTTC.

The rearrangement joins TRBV12-3 or TRBV12-4 to TRBJ2-5, with TRBD1 matching over 11 bases. This CDR3 comprises 15 residues. V lost 5 bases to trimming and J lost 6 bases; unmatched junction nucleotides: 8. The chain's CDR3 is CASSPRTGGGKTQYF. In DNA form, the CDR3 reads TGTGCCAGCAGTCCCCGGACAGGGGGCGGGAAGACCCAGTACTTC.

This clonotype was observed many times. The J gene is TRBJ2-3, the V gene TRBV7-9; TRBD2 matches 9 bases. The CDR3 is 18 residues long. CDR1 and CDR2 (germline): SEHNR, FQNEAQ (reference sequence). V was pared by 5 bases and J by 2 bases, with 14 bases of the junction left unmatched. The CDR3 nucleotides are TGTGCCAGCAGCCCGACCACGAGGACTAGCGTCTACACAGATACGCAGTATTTT. Its protein product is CASSPTTRTSVYTDTQYF. Complete variable domain (other parts from reference TRBV7-9 and TRBJ2-3): DTGVSQNPRHKITKRGQNVTFRCDPISEHNRLYWYRQTLGQGPEFLTYFQNEAQLEKSRLLSDRFSAERPKGSFSTLEIQRTEQGDSAMYLCASSPTTRTSVYTDTQYFGPGTRLTVL.

This chain uses TRBV7-9 with TRBJ2-7, with 10 bases fitting TRBD2. This CDR3 contains 15 residues. The germline V gene encodes CDR1 SEHNR and CDR2 FQNEAQ (reference sequence). V gave up 8 bases and J gave up 5 bases; unmatched junction bases: 12. CDR3 DNA: TGTGCCAGCGGGTTAGCGGGAGGCCCGGGTGACGAGCAGTACTTC. Its protein is CASGLAGGPGDEQYF.

This clonotype appeared once. The chain has TRBV29-1 and TRBJ2-5; the D gene is possibly TRBD1 (5 bases). The CDR3 length is 16 residues. The germline CDR1 and CDR2 sequences are SQVTM and ANQGSEA. V lost 7 bases, J lost 7 bases, and 28 bases lay in between. The CDR3 region has the DNA TGCAGCGACCTTCAGGGTAGTGGTGGAGAAACGGGGACCCAGTACTTC. This codes for CSDLQGSGGETGTQYF.

This clonotype was seen only a few times. A much bigger clone sits one base away, suggesting this may be a read error. The genes are TRBV7-2 and TRBJ1-3; a weak D match, TRBD1 (6 bases). The germline V gene encodes CDR1 SGHTA and CDR2 FQGNSA. The CDR3 has 15 amino acids. The DNA of the CDR3 is TGTGTCAGCAGCTATATCAGGGGACGGGAAAACACCATATATTTT. Translating it yields CVSSYIRGRENTIYF.

On this clonotype itself: Since a much larger clone is just one base distant, this may be a read error. The rearrangement joins TRBV5-1 to TRBJ1-2, with TRBD1 matching 9 bases. The junction had 13 bases not matched to a gene; V was cut back by 3 bases and J by 7 bases. CDR1 is SGHRS and CDR2 is YFSETQ in the germline V gene. The CDR3 has 16 amino acids. Here the CDR3 reads CASSWGTGIPIFGYTF. The CDR3 DNA follows: TGCGCCAGCAGCTGGGGGACAGGGATACCGATTTTTGGCTACACCTTC.

This clonotype was counted between two and nine times. A much larger clone sits a single nucleotide away, making a read error possible. The chain is built from TRBV6-5 and TRBJ1-1; 8 bases line up with TRBD1. Per germline, CDR1 MNHEY and CDR2 SVGAGI. The CDR3 is made up of 15 amino acids. CDR3 residues: CASRGTGRAGTEALF. The CDR3 nucleotides read TGTGCCAGCAGGGGGACAGGCCGTGCTGGCACTGAAGCTCTCTTT.

This clonotype was counted many times. J is TRBJ1-1 and V is TRBV27; the D gene is possibly TRBD1 (5 bases). CDR1 and CDR2 from the germline V gene are MNHEY and SMNVEV (reference sequence). The CDR3 covers 14 residues. V lost 0 bases, J lost 3 bases, and 8 bases lay in between. Here the CDR3 DNA reads TGTGCCAGCAGTTTATCGGTAGGGGACACTGAAGCTTTCTTT. Protein: CASSLSVGDTEAFF.

Ten or more counts support this clonotype. The gene calls are TRBV5-6 and TRBJ1-1, with 8 bases aligning to TRBD1. CDR1 SGHDT and CDR2 YYEEEE come from the germline V gene. The J segment lost 4 bases and the V segment lost 3 bases, leaving 5 bases of the junction unmatched. The CDR3 spans 14 residues. The CDR3 nucleotides are TGTGCCAGCAGCTGGGGGGACAGGATCACTGAAGCTTTCTTT. As protein: CASSWGDRITEAFF.

This clonotype was observed once. The V gene is TRBV7-8, the J gene TRBJ2-5; D is tentatively TRBD1 or TRBD2 (5 bases each). This CDR3 has 14 amino acids. The V and J ends lost 1 base and 5 bases respectively, with 11 bases between them. CDR1 is SGHVS, CDR2 FQNEAQ, per germline. The CDR3 DNA reads TGTGCCAGCAGCTTAGGCATGGGGGAGGAGACCCAGTACTTC. It specifies CASSLGMGEETQYF. Based on the CDR3 plus reference TRBV7-8 and TRBJ2-5, the full variable domain is GAGVSQSPRYKVAKRGQDVALRCDPISGHVSLFWYQQALGQGPEFLTYFQNEAQLDKSGLPSDRFFAERPEGSVSTLKIQRTQQEDSAVYLCASSLGMGEETQYFGPGTRLLVL.

This clonotype was detected ten times or more. In DNA, the CDR3 is TGCAGTGCAACTGGACTAGCGGGAGGGCCTAACTACGAGCAGTACTTC. Amino acid sequence: CSATGLAGGPNYEQYF. The genes are TRBV20-1 and TRBJ2-7; 15 nucleotides align to TRBD2. Germline assignment: CDR1 DFQATT and CDR2 SNEGSKA (reference sequence). The J segment lost 3 bases and the V segment lost 6 bases, leaving 9 bases of the junction unmatched. The CDR3 totals 16 residues.